Listed below are T cell receptor beta chains from one sample, sequenced in a study of cytomegalovirus exposure and HLA in healthy donors. Repertoires were generated with immunoSEQ multiplex PCR, while TCRdb's copy carries only in-frame clones and drops some. The sample has 150,000 to 200,000 clones, nearly 80% seen once. The sample consisted of PBMCs. Receptors originate from a woman aged 50 to 60 in good health and CMV-seropositive. The conserved cysteine and the conserved F or W are not part of the CDR3 here. Each record gives: J gene, V gene, CDR3 protein.

TRBJ2-3 TRBV5-4 ASSLGLAVFTDTQY
TRBJ1-5 TRBV19 ASHGGTGLSNQPQH
TRBJ2-7 TRBV28 ASSFPGTGSYEQY
TRBJ2-1 TRBV19 ASSRGSRGLGNEQF
TRBJ2-7 TRBV5-6 ASSLGQGAHGY
TRBJ1-5 TRBV6-6 ASSGGLGQPQH
TRBJ1-6 TRBV4-3 ASSPMQWEAPLH
TRBJ1-1 TRBV18 ASSPSPTGTGGTEAF
TRBJ1-4 TRBV5-1 ASSLLPPDTTNEKLF
TRBJ1-1 TRBV28 ASSEGAGLSEAF
TRBJ1-1 TRBV2 ASSGPLGGFAF
TRBJ2-3 TRBV2 ASSDRSGRLDTQY
TRBJ2-7 TRBV11-2 ASSPGQYEQY
TRBJ2-1 TRBV9 ASSTPRGAENEQF
TRBJ1-3 TRBV15 ATSRDRGSGNTIY
TRBJ2-7 TRBV13 ASSPGLAGAYEQY
TRBJ1-5 TRBV19 ASSIGWAQPQH
TRBJ1-2 TRBV29-1 SVGSGQEYGYT
TRBJ1-3 TRBV2 ASSSDRNTIY
TRBJ2-1 TRBV27 ASSFGLPQVPF
TRBJ2-1 TRBV4-2 ASSQDSGWSYNEQF
TRBJ1-2 TRBV18 ASSPNVATNYGYT
TRBJ2-3 TRBV9 ASSVLAGPTDTQY
TRBJ2-1 TRBV10-2 ASSGGHGLAGGNEQF
TRBJ2-5 TRBV27 ASSEREGEETQY
TRBJ2-7 TRBV18 ASSLSYEQY
TRBJ1-3 TRBV7-6 ASSPDSSGNTIY
TRBJ2-7 TRBV7-2 ASSLKSASGGYEQY
TRBJ1-5 TRBV30 AWSGGQGQPQH
TRBJ2-3 TRBV4-2 ASSQTSLDTQY
TRBJ2-5 TRBV5-4 ASSSQETQY
TRBJ2-7 TRBV2 ASSPRTGNPYEQY
TRBJ1-1 TRBV2 ASSVQPGQGLPF
TRBJ1-5 TRBV2 ASRSYSNQPQH
TRBJ2-7 TRBV7-2 ASSAQAGHYEQY
TRBJ1-1 TRBV28 ASSIDRLTAF
TRBJ1-1 TRBV9 ASSTGQGATTEAF
TRBJ1-1 TRBV5-3 ARSSPDRAETEAF
TRBJ1-4 TRBV28 ASRPPGFHLATNEKLF
TRBJ1-2 TRBV6-1 ASSERGGRNTKHGYT
TRBJ1-4 TRBV6-1 ASSVDEKLF
TRBJ1-2 TRBV6-1 ASTKTETHGYT
TRBJ2-5 TRBV7-8 ASSPQGGRGSRETQY
TRBJ2-3 TRBV5-6 ASSLEVGLRKITDTQY
TRBJ2-5 TRBV2 ASIRDRVSETQY
TRBJ1-4 TRBV2 ASSGRLNEKLF
TRBJ2-4 TRBV11-2 ASSLDVAKNIQY
TRBJ2-7 TRBV2 ASSEIGGPTYEQY
TRBJ2-3 TRBV6-1 ASSASTTPTDTQY
TRBJ2-1 TRBV4-2 ASSQESEREGVEQF
TRBJ2-7 TRBV6-5 ASSLDRVEQY
TRBJ1-5 TRBV30 AWSAGRGQYSNQPQH
TRBJ2-5 TRBV5-6 ASSLELTGETQY
TRBJ2-1 TRBV29-1 SAMSGDRYNEQF
TRBJ1-3 TRBV27 ATSPLSVSGNTIY